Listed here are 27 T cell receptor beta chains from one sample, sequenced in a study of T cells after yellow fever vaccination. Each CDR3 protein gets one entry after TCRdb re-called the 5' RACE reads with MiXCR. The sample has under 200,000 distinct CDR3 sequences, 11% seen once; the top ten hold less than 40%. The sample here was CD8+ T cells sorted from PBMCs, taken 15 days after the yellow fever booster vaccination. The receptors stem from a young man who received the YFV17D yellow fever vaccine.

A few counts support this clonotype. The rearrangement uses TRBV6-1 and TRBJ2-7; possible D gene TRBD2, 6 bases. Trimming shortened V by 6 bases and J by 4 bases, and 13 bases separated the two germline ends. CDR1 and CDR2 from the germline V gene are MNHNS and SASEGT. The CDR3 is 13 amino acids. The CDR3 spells CASSGDFGYEQYF. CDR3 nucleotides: TGTGCCAGCAGCGGGGACTTCGGGTACGAGCAGTACTTC.

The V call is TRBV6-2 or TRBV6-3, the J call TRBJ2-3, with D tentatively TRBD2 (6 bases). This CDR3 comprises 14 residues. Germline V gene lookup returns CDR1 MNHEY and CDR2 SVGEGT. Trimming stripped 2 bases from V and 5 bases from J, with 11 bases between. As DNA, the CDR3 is TGTGCCAGCAGTTACGGCCTAGCGAGAGATACGCAGTATTTT. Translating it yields CASSYGLARDTQYF.

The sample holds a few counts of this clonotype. The CDR3 protein is CASSEPDGYQPQHF. The CDR3 region has the DNA TGTGCCAGCAGTGAGCCAGATGGCTATCAGCCCCAGCATTTT. The J gene is TRBJ1-5, the V gene TRBV6-1; D unresolved. Germline CDR1 is MNHNS and CDR2 is SASEGT. The CDR3 covers 14 residues. V lost 3 bases to trimming and J lost 5 bases, with 11 bases between them.

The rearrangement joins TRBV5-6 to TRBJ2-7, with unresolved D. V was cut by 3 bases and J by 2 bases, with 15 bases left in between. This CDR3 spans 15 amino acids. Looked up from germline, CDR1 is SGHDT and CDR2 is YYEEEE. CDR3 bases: TGTGCCAGCAGCTCGCGGTGGGTCTACCCCTACGAGCAGTACGTC. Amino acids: CASSSRWVYPYEQYV.

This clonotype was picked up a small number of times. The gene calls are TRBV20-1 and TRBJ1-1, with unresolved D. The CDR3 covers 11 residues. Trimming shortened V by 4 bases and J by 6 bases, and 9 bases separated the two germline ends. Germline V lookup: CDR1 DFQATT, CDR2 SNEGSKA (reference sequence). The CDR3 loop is CSATEGSEAFF. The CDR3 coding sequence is TGCAGTGCTACGGAAGGGTCTGAAGCTTTCTTT.

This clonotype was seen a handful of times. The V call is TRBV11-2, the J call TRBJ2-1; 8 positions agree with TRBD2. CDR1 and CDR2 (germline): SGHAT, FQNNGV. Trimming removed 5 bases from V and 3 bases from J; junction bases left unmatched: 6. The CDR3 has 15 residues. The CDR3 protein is CASSELAALYNEQFF. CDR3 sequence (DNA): TGTGCCAGCAGCGAACTAGCGGCCCTCTACAATGAGCAGTTCTTC.

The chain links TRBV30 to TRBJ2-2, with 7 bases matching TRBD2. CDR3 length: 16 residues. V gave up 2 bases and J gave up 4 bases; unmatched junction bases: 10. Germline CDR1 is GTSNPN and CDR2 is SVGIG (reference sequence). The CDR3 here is CAWSSDLRGFTGELFF. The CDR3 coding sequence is TGTGCCTGGAGTTCAGATTTGCGGGGGTTCACCGGGGAGCTGTTTTTT.

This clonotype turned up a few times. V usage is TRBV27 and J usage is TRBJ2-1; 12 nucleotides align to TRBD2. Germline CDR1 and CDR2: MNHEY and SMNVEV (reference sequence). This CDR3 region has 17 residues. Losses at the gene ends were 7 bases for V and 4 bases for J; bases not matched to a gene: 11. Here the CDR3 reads CASTLAASGGAYNEQFF. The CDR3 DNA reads TGTGCCAGCACCTTGGCGGCTAGCGGGGGGGCATACAATGAGCAGTTCTTC.

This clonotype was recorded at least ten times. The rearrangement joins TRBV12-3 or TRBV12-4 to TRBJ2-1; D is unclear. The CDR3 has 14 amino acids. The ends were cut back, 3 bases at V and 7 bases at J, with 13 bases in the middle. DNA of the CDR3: TGTGCCAGCAGTTTTCTGGGCAGTTTAAATGAGCAGTTCTTC. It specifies CASSFLGSLNEQFF.

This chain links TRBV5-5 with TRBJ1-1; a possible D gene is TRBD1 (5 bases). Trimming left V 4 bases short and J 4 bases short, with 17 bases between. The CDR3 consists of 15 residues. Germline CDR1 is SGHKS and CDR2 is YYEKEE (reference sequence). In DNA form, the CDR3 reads TGTGCCAGCAGCACCCCCTTGCGCACAGGCACTGAAGCTTTCTTT. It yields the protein CASSTPLRTGTEAFF.

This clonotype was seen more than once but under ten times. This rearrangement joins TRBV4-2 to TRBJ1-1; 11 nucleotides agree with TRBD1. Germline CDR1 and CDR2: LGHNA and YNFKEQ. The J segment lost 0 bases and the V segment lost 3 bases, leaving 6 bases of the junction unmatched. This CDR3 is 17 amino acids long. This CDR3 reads CASSHPDRGRMNTEAFF. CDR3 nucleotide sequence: TGTGCCAGCAGCCATCCGGACAGGGGGCGAATGAACACTGAAGCTTTCTTT.

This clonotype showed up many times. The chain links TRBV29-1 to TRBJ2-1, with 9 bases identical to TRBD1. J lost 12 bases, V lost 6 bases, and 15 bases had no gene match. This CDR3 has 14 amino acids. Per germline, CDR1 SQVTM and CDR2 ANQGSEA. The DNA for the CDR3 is TGCAGCGTGGACAGGGGTCGGGATTTGTCCGTGCAGTTCTTC. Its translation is CSVDRGRDLSVQFF.

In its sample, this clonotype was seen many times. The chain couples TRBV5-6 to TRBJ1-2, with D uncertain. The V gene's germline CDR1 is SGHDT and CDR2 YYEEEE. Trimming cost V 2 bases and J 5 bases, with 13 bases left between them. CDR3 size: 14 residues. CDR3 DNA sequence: TGTGCCAGCAGCTTAGGTGGGCAGGAGTATGGCTACACCTTC. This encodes CASSLGGQEYGYTF.

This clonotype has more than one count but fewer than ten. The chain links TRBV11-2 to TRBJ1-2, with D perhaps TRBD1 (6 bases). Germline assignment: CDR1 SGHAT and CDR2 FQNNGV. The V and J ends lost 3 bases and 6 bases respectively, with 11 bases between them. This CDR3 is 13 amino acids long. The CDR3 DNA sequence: TGTGCCAGCAGCTTCGTGGGGGGCAATGGCTACACCTTC. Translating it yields CASSFVGGNGYTF.

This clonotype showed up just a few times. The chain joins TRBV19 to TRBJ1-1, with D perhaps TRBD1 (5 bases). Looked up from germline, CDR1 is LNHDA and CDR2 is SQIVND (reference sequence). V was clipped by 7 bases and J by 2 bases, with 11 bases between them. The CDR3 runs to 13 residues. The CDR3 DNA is TGTGCCAGTACGGACACCATTAACACTGAAGCTTTCTTT. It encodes CASTDTINTEAFF.

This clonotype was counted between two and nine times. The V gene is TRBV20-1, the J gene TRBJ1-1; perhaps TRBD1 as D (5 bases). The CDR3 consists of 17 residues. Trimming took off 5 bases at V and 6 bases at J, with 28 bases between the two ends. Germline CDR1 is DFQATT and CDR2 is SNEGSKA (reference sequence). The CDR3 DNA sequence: TGCAGTGCTTGGGGGGGAAAAGGGTTATCGCAGTTCCCTGAAGCTTTCTTT. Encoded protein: CSAWGGKGLSQFPEAFF.

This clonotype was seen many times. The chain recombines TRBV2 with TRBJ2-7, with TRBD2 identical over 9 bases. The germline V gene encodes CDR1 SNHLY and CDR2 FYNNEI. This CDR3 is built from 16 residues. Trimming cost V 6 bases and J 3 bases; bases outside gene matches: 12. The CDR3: CASSKAGSGGNYEQYF. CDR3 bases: TGTGCCAGCAGCAAAGCTGGTAGCGGGGGAAACTACGAGCAGTACTTC.

The CDR3 sequence is CATSDPAALNTDTQYF. The CDR3 DNA reads TGTGCCACCAGTGACCCCGCAGCCCTCAACACAGATACGCAGTATTTT. The chain combines TRBV24-1 with TRBJ2-3, with D unresolved. Trimming cost V 4 bases and J 2 bases, with 15 bases left between them. CDR3 length: 16 residues. Germline V gene lookup returns CDR1 KGHDR and CDR2 SFDVKD.

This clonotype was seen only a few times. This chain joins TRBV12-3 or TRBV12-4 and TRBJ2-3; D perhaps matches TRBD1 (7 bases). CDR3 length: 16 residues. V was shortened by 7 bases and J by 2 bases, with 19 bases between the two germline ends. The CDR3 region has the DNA TGTGCCAGCAAGAAAATTTCAGGGGGGATCACAGATACGCAGTATTTT. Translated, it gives CASKKISGGITDTQYF.

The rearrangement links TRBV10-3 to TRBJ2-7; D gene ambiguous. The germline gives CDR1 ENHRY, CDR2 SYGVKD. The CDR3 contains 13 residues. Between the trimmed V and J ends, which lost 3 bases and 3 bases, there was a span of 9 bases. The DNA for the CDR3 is TGTGCCATCAGTGAATCCCCGTACTACGAGCAGTACGTC. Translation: CAISESPYYEQYV.

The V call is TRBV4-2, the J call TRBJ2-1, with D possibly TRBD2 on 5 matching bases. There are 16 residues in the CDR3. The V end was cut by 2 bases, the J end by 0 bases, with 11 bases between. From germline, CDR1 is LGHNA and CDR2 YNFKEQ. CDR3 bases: TGTGCCAGCAGCCAAAGCGGAGTGAGCTCCTACAATGAGCAGTTCTTC. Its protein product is CASSQSGVSSYNEQFF.

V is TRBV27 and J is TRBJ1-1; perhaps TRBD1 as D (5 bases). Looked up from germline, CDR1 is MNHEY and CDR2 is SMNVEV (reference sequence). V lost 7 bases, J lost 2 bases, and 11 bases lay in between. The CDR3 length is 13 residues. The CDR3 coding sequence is TGTGCCAGCACCTTCGACAGCAACACTGAAGCTTTCTTT. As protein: CASTFDSNTEAFF.

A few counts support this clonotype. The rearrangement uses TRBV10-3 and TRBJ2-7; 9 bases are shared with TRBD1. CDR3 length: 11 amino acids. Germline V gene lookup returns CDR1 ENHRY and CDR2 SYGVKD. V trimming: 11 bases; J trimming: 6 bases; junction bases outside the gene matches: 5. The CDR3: CASGTGSEQYV. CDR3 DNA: TGTGCCTCCGGGACAGGGAGCGAGCAGTACGTC.

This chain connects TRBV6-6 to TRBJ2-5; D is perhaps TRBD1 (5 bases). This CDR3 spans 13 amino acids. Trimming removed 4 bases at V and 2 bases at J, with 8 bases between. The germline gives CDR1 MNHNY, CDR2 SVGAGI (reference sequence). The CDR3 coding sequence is TGTGCCAGCAGTTTCCGACAGCAAGAGACCCAGTACTTC. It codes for CASSFRQQETQYF.

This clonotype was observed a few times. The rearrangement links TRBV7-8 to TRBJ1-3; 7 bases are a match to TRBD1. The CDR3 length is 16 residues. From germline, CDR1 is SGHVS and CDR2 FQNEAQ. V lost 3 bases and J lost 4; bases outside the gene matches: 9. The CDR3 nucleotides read TGTGCCAGCAGCTTGACAGGGACATCGAGCGGAAACACCATATATTTT. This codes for CASSLTGTSSGNTIYF.

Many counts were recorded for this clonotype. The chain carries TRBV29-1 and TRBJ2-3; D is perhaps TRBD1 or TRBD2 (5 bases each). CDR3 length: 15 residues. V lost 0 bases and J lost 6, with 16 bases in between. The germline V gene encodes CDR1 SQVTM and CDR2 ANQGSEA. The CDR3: CSVEDPTGPGDTQYF. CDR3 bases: TGCAGCGTTGAAGATCCCACAGGTCCGGGGGATACGCAGTATTTT.

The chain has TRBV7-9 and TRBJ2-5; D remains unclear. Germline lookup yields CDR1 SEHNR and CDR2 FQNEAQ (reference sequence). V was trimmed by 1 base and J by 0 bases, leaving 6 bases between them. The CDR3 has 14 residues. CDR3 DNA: TGTGCCAGCAGCTTAGGGGTATACCAAGAGACCCAGTACTTC. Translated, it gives CASSLGVYQETQYF.